According to its frequency, the clone carrying this T cell receptor (beta chain) is medium-sized. Its matching antigen is unknown. The data derive from a study of CXCR3-negative and CXCR3-positive naive CD8 T cells. Points from the study as a whole: Diversity ran similarly high across both naive subsets but far lower in memory CD8+ cells. Similar TRBV-TRBJ usage characterized naive CXCR3-negative and CXCR3-positive cells; memory cells differed.

TRB cDNA libraries were made by UMI-labeled 5' RACE. No DNA is given; TCRdb re-called the 5' RACE reads and lists each CDR3 protein once. Its listing shows roughly 7,900 distinct CDR3 sequences. Germline assignment: CDR1 ENHRY and CDR2 SYGVKD. The CDR3 contains 13 residues. J is TRBJ2-1 and V is TRBV10-3; the D gene TCRdb calls, TRBD1, cannot be checked with no DNA. This receptor was taken from a human donor in good health. Some clones in this sample may be carry-over from other donors' samples. The sequencing sample was made of naive CXCR3- CD8+ T cells from blood. Subset here: CD45RO-CCR7+CD27+CD95- naive CD8+ T cells lacking CXCR3 (TNR3-). The CDR3 sequence is CAISLGRGNEQFF.